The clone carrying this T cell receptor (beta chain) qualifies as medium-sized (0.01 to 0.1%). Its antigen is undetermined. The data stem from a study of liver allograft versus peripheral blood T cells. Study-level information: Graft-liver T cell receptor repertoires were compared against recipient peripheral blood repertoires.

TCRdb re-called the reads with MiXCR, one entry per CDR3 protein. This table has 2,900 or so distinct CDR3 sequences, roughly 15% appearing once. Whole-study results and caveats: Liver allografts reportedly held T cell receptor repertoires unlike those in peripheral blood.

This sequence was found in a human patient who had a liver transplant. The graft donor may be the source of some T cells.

CDR3: CASSLPLNTEAFF. Here the CDR3 DNA reads TGTGCCAGCAGTCTCCCTTTGAACACTGAAGCTTTCTTT. This rearrangement joins TRBV6-2 or TRBV6-3 to TRBJ1-1; no reliable D call. CDR3 length: 13 amino acids. Trimming took 5 bases from V and 0 from J, leaving 7 bases between them. CDR1 is MNHEY and CDR2 is SVGEGT in the germline V gene.